The 20 T cell receptor beta chains below all came from one sample that was sequenced in a study of control samples from healthy donors and cancer patients. Assay used: immunoSEQ multiplex PCR; TCRdb lists only in-frame clones, some missing. This sample has about 130,000 clones; roughly 94% occur once, and the top ten carry about 14%. Sequenced material: PBMCs. These receptors came from a man aged 60 to 75 with colorectal cancer.

V is TRBV4-3 and J is TRBJ1-5; perhaps TRBD1 as D (5 bases). The germline V gene has CDR1 LGHNA and CDR2 YSLEER. The V end lost 0 bases, the J end lost 9 bases, and 15 bases lay between the germline ends. This CDR3 has 15 residues. CDR3 DNA: TGCGCCAGCAGCCAAGACCGGACGGCCGGGGGGCCCCAGCATTTT. Amino acid sequence: CASSQDRTAGGPQHF.

For the CDR3, the DNA is TGTGCCAGCAGTTTCGACAGCAATCAGCCCCAGCATTTT. It yields the protein CASSFDSNQPQHF. The rearrangement uses TRBV12-3 or TRBV12-4 and TRBJ1-5; unclear D gene. This CDR3 is built from 13 residues. V was shortened by 3 bases and J by 1 base, with 4 bases between the two germline ends.

CDR3 loop: CASSSRGQGQGDYGYTF. The CDR3 DNA sequence: TGCGCCAGCAGCTCACGGGGACAGGGGCAGGGGGACTATGGCTACACCTTC. The chain employs TRBV5-1 and TRBJ1-2, with 10 bases that match TRBD1. The CDR3 runs 17 residues. V lost 3 bases and J lost 3; bases outside the gene matches: 11. Germline loops: CDR1 SGHRS, CDR2 YFSETQ.

The chain uses TRBV19 and TRBJ1-2; 8 nucleotides match TRBD1. Germline V lookup: CDR1 LNHDA, CDR2 SQIVND (reference sequence). The trim removed 4 bases at V and 5 bases at J, leaving 12 bases unmatched. CDR3 size: 16 residues. CDR3 sequence (DNA): TGTGCCAGTAGTACAGTCCCCGCCGGGACAGGATATGGCTACACCTTC. Translation gives CASSTVPAGTGYGYTF.

A note on this clone: This CDR3 is also generated by other DNA sequences in the sample. V gene TRBV3-1 (or the pseudogene TRBV3-2) combines with J gene TRBJ1-5; tentatively, D is TRBD1 (6 bases). Trimming left V 0 bases short and J 6 bases short, with 6 bases between. The CDR3 is made up of 13 amino acids. From germline, CDR1 is LGHDT and CDR2 YNNKEL (reference sequence). The CDR3 DNA sequence: TGTGCCAGCAGCCAAGAAGGGGGTCAGCCCCAGCATTTT. This codes for CASSQEGGQPQHF.

V gene TRBV7-2 combines with J gene TRBJ2-5, with D hard to call. CDR1 is SGHTA, CDR2 FQGNSA, per germline. The CDR3 is 14 amino acids. Between the trimmed V and J ends, which lost 1 base and 5 bases, there was a span of 11 bases. DNA of the CDR3: TGTGCCAGCAGCTTAGTCCGGGCCGGGGAGACCCAGTACTTC. It translates to CASSLVRAGETQYF.

V and J are TRBV23-1 and TRBJ1-4; D not certain. TRBV23-1 is noted as an ORF with a role that remains uncertain. V dropped 9 bases and J dropped 4 bases, with 15 bases sitting between them. This CDR3 spans 14 amino acids. CDR3 nucleotide sequence: TGCGCCAGTCTCAACGGAGGGATTAATGAAAAACTGTTTTTT. It yields the protein CASLNGGINEKLFF.

J is TRBJ2-1 and V is TRBV3-1 (or the pseudogene TRBV3-2); D is possibly TRBD1 or TRBD2 (6 bases each). Germline CDR1 is LGHDT and CDR2 is YNNKEL (reference sequence). Between the trimmed V and J ends, which lost 4 bases and 0 bases, there was a span of 28 bases. The CDR3 totals 21 residues. The CDR3 sequence: CASSLLFPGAVRRSSYNEQFF. The CDR3 DNA is TGTGCCAGCAGCCTCCTATTTCCGGGGGCTGTCCGAAGAAGCTCCTACAATGAGCAGTTCTTC.

The chain joins TRBV6-2 or TRBV6-3 to TRBJ1-2; 11 bases align to TRBD1. With V trimmed by 5 bases and J by 4 bases, 3 bases remained unmatched. The CDR3 loop spans 14 amino acids. The germline V gene encodes CDR1 MNHEY and CDR2 SVGEGT. The CDR3 DNA follows: TGTGCCAGCAGTCACGGACAGGGGGCCTATGGCTACACCTTC. As protein: CASSHGQGAYGYTF.

CDR3 bases: TGTGCCAGCAGTTTATCTCAGGGGTTCAATCAGCCCCAGCATTTT. Amino acids: CASSLSQGFNQPQHF. This sequence joins TRBV28 and TRBJ1-5; possibly TRBD1 for D (6 bases). The V end lost 1 base, the J end lost 3 bases, and 10 bases lay between the germline ends. The germline V gene encodes CDR1 MDHEN and CDR2 SYDVKM. This CDR3 comprises 15 residues.

The CDR3 spells CASSQGSIYEQYF. The CDR3 DNA reads TGTGCCAGCAGCCAGGGGAGCATCTACGAGCAGTACTTC. The V gene is TRBV4-2, the J gene TRBJ2-7; D may be TRBD2 (5 bases). Germline CDR1 reads LGHNA; CDR2 reads YNFKEQ. CDR3 size: 13 residues. Trimming took 3 bases from V and 3 from J, leaving 9 bases between them.

The rearrangement joins TRBV28 to TRBJ1-1; TRBD1 matches at 10 bases. The ends lost 8 bases at V and 10 bases at J; junction bases unmatched: 10. The CDR3 runs to 13 residues. Per germline, CDR1 MDHEN and CDR2 SYDVKM. The CDR3 coding sequence is TGTGCCAGCCAGTCGGGACAGGGGTGGGTAGCTTTCTTT. Amino acid sequence: CASQSGQGWVAFF.

The rearrangement uses TRBV3-1 (or the pseudogene TRBV3-2) and TRBJ1-1; the D gene is possibly TRBD1 (6 bases). The CDR3 runs 15 residues. CDR1 LGHDT and CDR2 YNNKEL come from the germline V gene (reference sequence). V was shortened by 2 bases and J by 0 bases, with 10 bases between the two germline ends. The CDR3 sequence: CASSQIAGVNTEAFF. The CDR3 DNA reads as TGTGCCAGCAGCCAAATTGCAGGGGTGAACACTGAAGCTTTCTTT.

The chain employs TRBV19 and TRBJ2-2; D is undetermined. The germline CDR1 and CDR2 sequences are LNHDA and SQIVND (reference sequence). The CDR3 runs to 12 residues. V gave up 3 bases and J gave up 5 bases, with 4 bases separating them. CDR3 nucleotides: TGTGCCAGTAGTATCCGTACCGGGGAGCTGTTTTTT. This sequence encodes CASSIRTGELFF.

This chain's CDR3 is CASSGQVYGYTF. The CDR3 DNA follows: TGTGCCAGCAGTGGACAGGTGTATGGCTACACCTTC. The chain couples TRBV2 to TRBJ1-2; maybe TRBD1 (6 bases). Germline lookup yields CDR1 SNHLY and CDR2 FYNNEI. The CDR3 spans 12 residues. Trimming pared 4 bases from V and 5 bases from J, leaving 8 bases between.

The chain has TRBV6-5 and TRBJ1-1, with D unresolved. This CDR3 region has 14 residues. The germline V gene encodes CDR1 MNHEY and CDR2 SVGAGI. With 0 bases removed from V and 4 bases from J, the gap between germline ends came to 9 bases. In nucleotides, the CDR3 is TGTGCCAGCAGTTACTCGAGGATCGGCACTGAAGCTTTCTTT. This encodes CASSYSRIGTEAFF.

The rearrangement joins TRBV6-5 to TRBJ2-1, with TRBD2 identical over 14 bases. Unmatched junction bases numbered 4, after V lost 9 bases and J lost 3 bases. The germline V gene encodes CDR1 MNHEY and CDR2 SVGAGI. The CDR3 has 15 residues. Here the CDR3 reads CASTTSGGDYNEQFF. In DNA form, the CDR3 reads TGTGCCAGTACGACTAGCGGGGGGGACTACAATGAGCAGTTCTTC.

This clone appeared a single time. The chain has TRBV2 and TRBJ1-1; D is unclear. The CDR3 contains 12 residues. Trimming took off 10 bases at V and 4 bases at J, with 13 bases between the two ends. Germline CDR1 reads SNHLY; CDR2 reads FYNNEI. CDR3 in amino acids: CAISRESTEAFF. Written as DNA, the CDR3 is TGTGCCATCTCCCGAGAGAGCACTGAAGCTTTCTTT.

The chain joins TRBV7-2 to TRBJ1-5; D ambiguous. Per the germline V gene, CDR1 is SGHTA and CDR2 is FQGNSA. V was pared by 1 base and J by 5 bases, with 9 bases between. This CDR3 comprises 14 residues. CDR3 region: CASSLGTDYQPQHF. Written as DNA, the CDR3 is TGTGCCAGCAGCTTAGGAACGGACTATCAGCCCCAGCATTTT.

The chain is built from TRBV7-9 and TRBJ1-1; D is uncertain. Trimming took off 5 bases at V and 4 bases at J, with 17 bases between the two ends. The CDR3 runs to 15 residues. Germline V gives CDR1 SEHNR, CDR2 FQNEAQ (reference sequence). Here the CDR3 reads CASSPTAGGSTEAFF. The CDR3 DNA is TGTGCCAGCAGCCCAACCGCAGGAGGTAGCACTGAAGCTTTCTTT.